The present entry profiles one T cell receptor (beta chain) with its context. These data originate in a study of blood T cells in healthy people across ages. The authors ran a second PCR of roughly 6 to 12 cycles using a sample-barcoded 5' primer and a J-beta primer mix. From the 5' RACE reads, TCRdb called clonotypes with MiXCR, one entry per CDR3 protein. Among hundreds of thousands of distinct CDR3 sequences listed, 20% to 25% were seen once. V was pared by 2 bases and J by 6 bases, with 7 bases of the junction left unmatched. Germline V lookup: CDR1 MNHEY, CDR2 SVGEGT. The CDR3 is made up of 15 amino acids.

The chain employs TRBV6-2 or TRBV6-3 and TRBJ2-7, with 10 bases aligning to TRBD1. The sequenced sample consisted of blood. This clonotype was sampled from a man aged 70-80 years in good health. The CDR3 sequence: CASSYPGTGACEQYF. The CDR3 nucleotides are TGTGCCAGCAGTTACCCCGGGACAGGGGCCTGCGAGCAGTACTTC.